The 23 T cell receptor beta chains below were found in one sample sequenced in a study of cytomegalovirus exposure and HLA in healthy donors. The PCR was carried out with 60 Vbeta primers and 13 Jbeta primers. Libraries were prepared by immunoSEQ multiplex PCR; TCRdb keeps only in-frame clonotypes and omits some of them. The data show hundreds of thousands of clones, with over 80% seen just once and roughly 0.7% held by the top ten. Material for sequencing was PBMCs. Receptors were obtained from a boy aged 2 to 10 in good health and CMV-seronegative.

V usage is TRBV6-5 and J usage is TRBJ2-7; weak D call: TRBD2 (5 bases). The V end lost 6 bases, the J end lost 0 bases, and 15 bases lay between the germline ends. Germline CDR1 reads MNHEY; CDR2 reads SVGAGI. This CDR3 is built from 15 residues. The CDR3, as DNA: TGTGCCAGCAGGATGGCTTATCGGGACTCCTACGAGCAGTACTTC. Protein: CASRMAYRDSYEQYF.

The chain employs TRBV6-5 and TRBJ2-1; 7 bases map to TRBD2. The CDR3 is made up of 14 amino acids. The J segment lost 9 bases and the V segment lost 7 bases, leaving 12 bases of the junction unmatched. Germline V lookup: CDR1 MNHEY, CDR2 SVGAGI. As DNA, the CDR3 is TGTGCCAGCAAAGTTTCGGGAGGCAGTAGTGAGCAGTTCTTC. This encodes CASKVSGGSSEQFF.

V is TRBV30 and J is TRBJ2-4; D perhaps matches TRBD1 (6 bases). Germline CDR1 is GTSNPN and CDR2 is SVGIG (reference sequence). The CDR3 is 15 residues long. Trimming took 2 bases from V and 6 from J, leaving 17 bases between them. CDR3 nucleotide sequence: TGTGCCTGGAGTTCTAAAGGGGGTCCGGGAAACATTCAGTACTTC. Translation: CAWSSKGGPGNIQYF.

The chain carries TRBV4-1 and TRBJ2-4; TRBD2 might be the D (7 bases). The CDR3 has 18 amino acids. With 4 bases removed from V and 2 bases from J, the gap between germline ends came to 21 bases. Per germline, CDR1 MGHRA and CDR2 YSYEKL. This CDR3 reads CASSPQTGGGGTKNIQYF. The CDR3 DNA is TGCGCCAGCAGCCCCCAAACGGGGGGCGGGGGAACCAAAAACATTCAGTACTTC.

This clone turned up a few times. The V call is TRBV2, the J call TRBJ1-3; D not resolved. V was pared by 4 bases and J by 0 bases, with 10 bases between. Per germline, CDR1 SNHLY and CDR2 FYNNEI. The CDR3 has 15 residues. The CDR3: CASSGGGYSGNTIYF. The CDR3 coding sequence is TGTGCCAGCAGTGGAGGCGGATACTCTGGAAACACCATATATTTT. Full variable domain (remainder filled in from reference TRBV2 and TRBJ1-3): EPEVTQTPSHQVTQMGQEVILRCVPISNHLYFYWYRQILGQKVEFLVSFYNNEISEKSEIFDDQFSVERPDGSNFTLKIRSTKLEDSAMYFCASSGGGYSGNTIYFGEGSWLTVV.

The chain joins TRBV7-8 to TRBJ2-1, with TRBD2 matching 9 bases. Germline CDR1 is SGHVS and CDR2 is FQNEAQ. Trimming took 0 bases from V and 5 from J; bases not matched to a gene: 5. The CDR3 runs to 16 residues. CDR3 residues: CASSLARGGVNNEQFF. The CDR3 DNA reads TGTGCCAGCAGCTTAGCGCGCGGGGGGGTAAACAATGAGCAGTTCTTC.

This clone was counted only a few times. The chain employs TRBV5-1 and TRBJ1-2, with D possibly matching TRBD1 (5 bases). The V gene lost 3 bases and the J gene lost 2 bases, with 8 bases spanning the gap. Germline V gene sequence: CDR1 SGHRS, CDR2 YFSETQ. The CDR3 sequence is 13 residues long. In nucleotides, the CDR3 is TGCGCCAGCAGCTCGACAGCCAACTATGGCTACACCTTC. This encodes CASSSTANYGYTF. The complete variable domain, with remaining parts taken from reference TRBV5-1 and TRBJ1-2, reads KAGVTQTPRYLIKTRGQQVTLSCSPISGHRSVSWYQQTPGQGLQFLFEYFSETQRNKGNFPGRFSGRQFSNSRSEMNVSTLELGDSALYLCASSSTANYGYTFGSGTRLTVV.

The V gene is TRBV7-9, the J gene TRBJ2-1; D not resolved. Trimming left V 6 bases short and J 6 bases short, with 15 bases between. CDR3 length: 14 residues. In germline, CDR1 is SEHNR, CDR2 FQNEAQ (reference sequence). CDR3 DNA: TGTGCCAGCAGGTATGCTTCGACTTTCAATGAGCAGTTCTTC. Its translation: CASRYASTFNEQFF.

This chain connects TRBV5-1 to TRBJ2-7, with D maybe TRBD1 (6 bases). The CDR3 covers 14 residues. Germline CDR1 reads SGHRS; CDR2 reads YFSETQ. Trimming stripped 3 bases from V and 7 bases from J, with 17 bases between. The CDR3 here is CASSSDSSLREQYF. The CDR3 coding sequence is TGCGCCAGCAGCTCGGACAGCAGCCTACGAGAGCAGTACTTC.

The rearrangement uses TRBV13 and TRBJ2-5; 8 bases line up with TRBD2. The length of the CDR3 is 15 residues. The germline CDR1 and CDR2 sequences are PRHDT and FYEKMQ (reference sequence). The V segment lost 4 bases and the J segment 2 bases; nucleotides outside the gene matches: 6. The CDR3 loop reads CASSSLSGVQETQYF. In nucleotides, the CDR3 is TGTGCCAGCAGCTCCCTTAGCGGGGTACAAGAGACCCAGTACTTC.

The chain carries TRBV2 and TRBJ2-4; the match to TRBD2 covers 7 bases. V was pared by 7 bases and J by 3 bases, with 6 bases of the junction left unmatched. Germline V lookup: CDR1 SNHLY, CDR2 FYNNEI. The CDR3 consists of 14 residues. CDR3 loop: CASKTPGGKNIQYF. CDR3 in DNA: TGTGCCAGCAAAACGCCGGGGGGCAAAAACATTCAGTACTTC.

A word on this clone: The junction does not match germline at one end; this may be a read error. CDR3 loop: CSSSLGVAEQFF. The DNA of the CDR3 is TGTTCCAGCAGCTTAGGTGTAGCGGAGCAGTTCTTC. The chain carries TRBV7-9 and TRBJ2-1; D is perhaps TRBD2 (5 bases). This CDR3 region has 12 residues. Germline assignment: CDR1 SEHNR and CDR2 FQNEAQ (reference sequence).

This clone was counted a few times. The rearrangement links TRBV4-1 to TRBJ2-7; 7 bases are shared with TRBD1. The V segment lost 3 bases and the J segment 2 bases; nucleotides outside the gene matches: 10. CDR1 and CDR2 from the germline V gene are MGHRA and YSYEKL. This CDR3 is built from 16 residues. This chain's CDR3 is CASSQSLTGDPYEQYF. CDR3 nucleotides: TGCGCCAGCAGCCAGTCTCTTACAGGGGATCCCTACGAGCAGTACTTC.

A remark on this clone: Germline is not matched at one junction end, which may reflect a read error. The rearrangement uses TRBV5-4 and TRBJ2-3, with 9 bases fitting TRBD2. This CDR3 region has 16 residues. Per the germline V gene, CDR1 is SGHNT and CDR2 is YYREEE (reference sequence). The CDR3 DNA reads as TGTGCCAGCAGCGATGAATGGCGGGGGGGCACAGATACGCGGTATTTT. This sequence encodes CASSDEWRGGTDTRYF.

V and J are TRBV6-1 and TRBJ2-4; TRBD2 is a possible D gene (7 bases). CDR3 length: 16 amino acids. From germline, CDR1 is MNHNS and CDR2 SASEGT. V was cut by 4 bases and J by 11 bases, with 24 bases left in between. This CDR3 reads CASSAPDLGGAFVQYF. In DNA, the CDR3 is TGTGCCAGCAGTGCACCAGACCTAGGGGGGGCTTTCGTTCAGTACTTC.

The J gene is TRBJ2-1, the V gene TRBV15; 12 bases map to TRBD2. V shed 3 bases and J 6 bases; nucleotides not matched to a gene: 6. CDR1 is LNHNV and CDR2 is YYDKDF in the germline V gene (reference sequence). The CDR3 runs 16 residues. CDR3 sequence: CATSSASSGRANEQFF. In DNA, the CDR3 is TGTGCCACCAGCAGTGCCTCTAGCGGGAGGGCCAATGAGCAGTTCTTC.

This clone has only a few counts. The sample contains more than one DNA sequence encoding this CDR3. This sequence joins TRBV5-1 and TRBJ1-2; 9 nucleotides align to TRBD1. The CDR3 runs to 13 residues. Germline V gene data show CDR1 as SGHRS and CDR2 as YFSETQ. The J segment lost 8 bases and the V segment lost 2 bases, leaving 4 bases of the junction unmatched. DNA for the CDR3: TGCGCCAGCAGCTTAGGGACAGGGAACGGCTACACCTTC. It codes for CASSLGTGNGYTF.

As DNA, the CDR3 is TGTGCCAGCAGTTACCAGGGGCACTACGAGCAGTACTTC. Translation: CASSYQGHYEQYF. V and J are TRBV6-5 and TRBJ2-7, with D possibly matching TRBD1 (6 bases). Trimming removed 2 bases at V and 3 bases at J, with 8 bases between. The CDR3 spans 13 residues. Per germline, CDR1 MNHEY and CDR2 SVGAGI.

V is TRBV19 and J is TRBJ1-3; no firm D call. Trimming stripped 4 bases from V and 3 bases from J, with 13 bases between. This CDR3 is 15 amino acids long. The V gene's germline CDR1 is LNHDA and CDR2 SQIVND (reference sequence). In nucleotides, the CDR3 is TGTGCCAGTAGTACCCCCGACAATGGTGGAAACACCATATATTTT. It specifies CASSTPDNGGNTIYF.

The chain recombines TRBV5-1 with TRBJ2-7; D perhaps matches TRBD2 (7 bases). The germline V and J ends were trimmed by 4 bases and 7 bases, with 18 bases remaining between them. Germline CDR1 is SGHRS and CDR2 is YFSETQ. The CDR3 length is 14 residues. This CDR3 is CASSPGSGGQEQYF. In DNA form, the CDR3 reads TGCGCCAGCAGCCCCGGTTCCGGGGGGCAGGAGCAGTACTTC.

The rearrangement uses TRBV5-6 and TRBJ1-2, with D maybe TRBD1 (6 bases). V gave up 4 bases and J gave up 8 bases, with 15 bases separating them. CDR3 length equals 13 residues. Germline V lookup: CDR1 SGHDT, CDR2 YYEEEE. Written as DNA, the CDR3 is TGTGCCAGCAGCCCGGACAGTCTAAGGGGCTACACCTTC. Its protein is CASSPDSLRGYTF.

The CDR3: CSAPDRGGYTF. The CDR3, as DNA: TGCAGTGCCCCGGACAGGGGTGGCTACACCTTC. J is TRBJ1-2 and V is TRBV20-1; 9 nucleotides line up with TRBD1. Germline V gives CDR1 DFQATT, CDR2 SNEGSKA (reference sequence). With 6 bases clipped from V and 7 bases from J, the junction kept 3 bases outside the gene matches. CDR3 length equals 11 residues.

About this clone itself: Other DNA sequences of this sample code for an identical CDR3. CDR3 protein: CASSIAGGPYEQYF. Written as DNA, the CDR3 is TGTGCCAGTAGTATAGCGGGAGGGCCTTACGAGCAGTACTTC. V usage is TRBV19 and J usage is TRBJ2-7, with TRBD2 matching 8 bases. CDR1 is LNHDA and CDR2 is SQIVND in the germline V gene (reference sequence). Trimming cost V 1 base and J 4 bases; bases outside gene matches: 3. The CDR3 has 14 residues.